This TCR beta chain came from a study of blood T cell repertoires in COVID-19. The repertoire was sequenced with immunoSEQ multiplex PCR; TCRdb's copy has only in-frame clones and lacks some. The sample contains approximately 500,000 clones, 70% to 90% of which appear only once. Sequenced sample: peripheral blood. The receptor was derived from a human donor in a cohort sampled during active COVID-19.

DNA for the CDR3: TGCGCCAGCAGCTTGGGAACAGTTACCTACGAGCAGTACTTC. Translation gives CASSLGTVTYEQYF. This chain connects TRBV5-1 to TRBJ2-7, with unresolved D. Germline values: CDR1 SGHRS, CDR2 YFSETQ. V lost 0 bases and J lost 2, with 9 bases in between. This CDR3 has 14 amino acids.